The clone carrying this T cell receptor beta chain was detected once. The sample originates from a study of blood T cell repertoires in COVID-19. Study summary: The United States, Italy and Spain were the sources of the acute and convalescent COVID-19 samples. The cDNA or gDNA used as material had been derived from T cells, B-cell-depleted T cells, or PBMCs.

Original methodology: Reference gene primer amplification in the assay estimated nucleated cell counts. Repertoires were generated with immunoSEQ multiplex PCR, while TCRdb's copy carries only in-frame clones and drops some. V and J calls and clone size are given by that table; D and trimming were obtained from the DNA. The repertoire holds over 75,000 clones, with 82% as singletons. The ends were cut back, 3 bases at V and 5 bases at J, with 7 bases in the middle. CDR1 is MNHEY, CDR2 SMNVEV, per germline (reference sequence). CDR3 length equals 12 residues. The source material was peripheral blood. The chain recombines TRBV27 with TRBJ2-5; D gene unclear. The source is a woman over 75 with acute or convalescent COVID-19. As DNA, the CDR3 is TGTGCCAGCAGTTTCGGCGGTGAGACCCAGTACTTC. Protein sequence: CASSFGGETQYF.